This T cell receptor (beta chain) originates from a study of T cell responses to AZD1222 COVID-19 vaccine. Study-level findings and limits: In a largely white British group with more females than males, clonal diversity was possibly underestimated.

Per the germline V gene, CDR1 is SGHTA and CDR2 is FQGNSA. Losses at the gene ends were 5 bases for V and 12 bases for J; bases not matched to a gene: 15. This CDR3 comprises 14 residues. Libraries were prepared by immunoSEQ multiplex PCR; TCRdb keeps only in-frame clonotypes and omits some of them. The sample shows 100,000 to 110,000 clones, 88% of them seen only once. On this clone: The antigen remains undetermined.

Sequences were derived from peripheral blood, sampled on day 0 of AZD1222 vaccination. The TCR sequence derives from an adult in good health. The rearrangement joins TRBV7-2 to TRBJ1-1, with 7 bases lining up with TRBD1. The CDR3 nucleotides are TGTGCCAGCAGCCCAACCAACGGACAGGTCGTGACTTTCTTT. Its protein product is CASSPTNGQVVTFF.